The 31 T cell receptor beta chains reported below all come from one sample, sequenced in a study of blood T cell repertoires in COVID-19. Sequencing used immunoSEQ multiplex PCR; TCRdb keeps in-frame clones, though not all of them. This repertoire shows about 77,000 clones, roughly nine tenths found once; its top ten account for roughly 15%. Sequenced: peripheral blood. Every receptor here comes from a woman older than 75 with active or convalescent COVID-19.

This chain uses TRBV28 with TRBJ2-7, with a tentative D call TRBD2 (6 bases). V shed 3 bases and J shed 0 bases, with 12 bases lying between them. The CDR3 runs to 15 residues. Per germline, CDR1 MDHEN and CDR2 SYDVKM. In DNA form, the CDR3 reads TGTGCCAGCAGTTTTCGGGGGTTGCGCTCCTACGAGCAGTACTTC. It encodes CASSFRGLRSYEQYF.

The V gene is TRBV9, the J gene TRBJ2-3; TRBD2 matches at 10 bases. The CDR3 extends over 16 amino acids. Germline CDR1 and CDR2: SGDLS and YYNGEE. V lost 2 bases to trimming and J lost 3 bases; unmatched junction nucleotides: 6. The CDR3 loop is CASSVPSGGGTDTQYF. CDR3 sequence (DNA): TGTGCCAGCAGCGTCCCTAGCGGGGGAGGGACAGATACGCAGTATTTT. Supplemented by reference TRBV9 and TRBJ2-3, the full variable domain reads DSGVTQTPKHLITATGQRVTLRCSPRSGDLSVYWYQQSLDQGLQFLIQYYNGEERAKGNILERFSAQQFPDLHSELNLSSLELGDSALYFCASSVPSGGGTDTQYFGPGTRLTVL.

This chain connects TRBV27 to TRBJ2-7, with 8 bases lining up with TRBD2. This CDR3 is 13 amino acids long. V lost 4 bases to trimming and J lost 7 bases; unmatched junction nucleotides: 6. Germline values: CDR1 MNHEY, CDR2 SMNVEV (reference sequence). The CDR3 sequence: CASSWRGAGEQYF. The CDR3 DNA follows: TGTGCCAGCAGTTGGCGGGGGGCGGGTGAGCAGTACTTC.

The rearrangement uses TRBV28 and TRBJ1-5; possibly TRBD1 for D (6 bases). The germline V gene encodes CDR1 MDHEN and CDR2 SYDVKM. V lost 5 bases to trimming and J lost 6 bases, with 14 bases between them. CDR3 size: 14 residues. The CDR3 nucleotides read TGTGCCAGCAGTACAGGGTCGGGGCTTCAGCCCCAGCATTTT. It specifies CASSTGSGLQPQHF.

The chain combines TRBV4-1 with TRBJ1-4; D remains ambiguous. The CDR3 is made up of 12 amino acids. Per the germline V gene, CDR1 is MGHRA and CDR2 is YSYEKL. Deletions cut 4 bases from V and 5 bases from J, with 5 bases between. CDR3 sequence reads: CASSPFNEKLFF. The CDR3 bases are TGCGCCAGCAGCCCTTTCAATGAAAAACTGTTTTTT.

The rearrangement joins TRBV18 to TRBJ1-1; maybe TRBD1 (6 bases). Per the germline V gene, CDR1 is KGHSH and CDR2 is LQKENI. CDR3 length: 15 amino acids. V lost 1 base, J lost 1 base, and 10 bases lay in between. DNA for the CDR3: TGTGCCAGCTCACCACGGGGGCTGGAGAACACTGAAGCTTTCTTT. As protein: CASSPRGLENTEAFF.

The chain carries TRBV7-3 and TRBJ1-1; D perhaps matches TRBD1 (6 bases). V was trimmed by 4 bases and J by 6 bases, leaving 12 bases between them. CDR1 and CDR2 (germline): SGHTA, FQGTGA. The CDR3 loop spans 13 amino acids. The CDR3 here is CASSSSRGPEAFF. For the CDR3, the DNA is TGTGCCAGCAGCTCGAGCAGGGGCCCTGAAGCTTTCTTT. Looking up the rest from reference TRBV7-3 and TRBJ1-1 gives the full variable domain: GAGVSQTPSNKVTEKGKYVELRCDPISGHTALYWYRQSLGQGPEFLIYFQGTGAADDSGLPNDRFFAVRPEGSVSTLKIQRTERGDSAVYLCASSSSRGPEAFFGQGTRLTVV.

The chain uses TRBV12-3 or TRBV12-4 and TRBJ2-7, with D tentatively TRBD2 (6 bases). Trimming took 7 bases from V and 3 from J, leaving 13 bases between them. This CDR3 spans 13 amino acids. CDR3 residues: CASTGQEGYEQYF. The CDR3, as DNA: TGTGCCAGCACGGGCCAGGAGGGCTACGAGCAGTACTTC.

The J gene is TRBJ2-2, the V gene TRBV6-5; D might be TRBD1 (6 bases). Germline CDR1 is MNHEY and CDR2 is SVGAGI. CDR3 length: 15 residues. V lost 1 base and J lost 7, with 13 bases in between. The CDR3 sequence: CASSYFRGKDGELFF. The CDR3 DNA is TGTGCCAGCAGTTACTTCAGGGGAAAGGACGGGGAGCTGTTTTTT.

DNA for the CDR3: TGTGCCAGCAGCTCCCGTCGAGCGCGTCAGTTTTACAATGAGCAGTTCTTC. It codes for CASSSRRARQFYNEQFF. The J gene is TRBJ2-1, the V gene TRBV7-2; D is unresolved. The length of the CDR3 is 17 residues. V lost 4 bases to trimming and J lost 4 bases, with 20 bases between them. Germline CDR1 reads SGHTA; CDR2 reads FQGNSA.

This clone was counted only a few times. The gene calls are TRBV18 and TRBJ1-2, with 7 bases identical to TRBD1. The CDR3 sequence is 15 residues long. CDR1 is KGHSH and CDR2 is LQKENI in the germline V gene. With 2 bases clipped from V and 6 bases from J, the junction kept 9 bases outside the gene matches. CDR3 sequence reads: CASSPDRDDLHGYTF. For the CDR3, the DNA is TGTGCCAGCTCACCAGACAGGGACGACCTCCATGGCTACACCTTC.

The chain combines TRBV28 with TRBJ2-7, with a possible D match to TRBD2 (7 bases). V was pared by 7 bases and J by 0 bases, with 19 bases between. The CDR3 runs 16 residues. Germline values: CDR1 MDHEN, CDR2 SYDVKM. The CDR3 DNA reads as TGTGCCAGCACCACCCCGGGGGGCCAACACTCCTACGAGCAGTACTTC. It specifies CASTTPGGQHSYEQYF. Using reference TRBV28 and TRBJ2-7 for the parts outside the CDR3, the full variable domain is DVKVTQSSRYLVKRTGEKVFLECVQDMDHENMFWYRQDPGLGLRLIYFSYDVKMKEKGDIPEGYSVSREKKERFSLILESASTNQTSMYLCASTTPGGQHSYEQYFGPGTRLTVT.

The rearrangement links TRBV30 to TRBJ2-7; 7 bases line up with TRBD2. The germline CDR1 and CDR2 sequences are GTSNPN and SVGIG (reference sequence). The CDR3 extends over 12 amino acids. V shed 2 bases, J shed 4 bases, and the junction held 2 bases outside the gene matches. This chain's CDR3 is CAWSQGGYEQYF. The CDR3 DNA reads TGTGCCTGGAGTCAGGGAGGGTACGAGCAGTACTTC.

V is TRBV7-9 and J is TRBJ2-3; a weak D match, TRBD1 (6 bases). The CDR3 runs 13 residues. Germline CDR1 is SEHNR and CDR2 is FQNEAQ (reference sequence). V lost 4 bases and J 4 bases, leaving 9 bases between the germline ends. CDR3 sequence reads: CASSWTESDTQYF. CDR3 DNA sequence: TGTGCCAGCAGCTGGACAGAGTCAGATACGCAGTATTTT. The full variable domain, with the rest looked up from reference TRBV7-9 and TRBJ2-3, is DTGVSQNPRHKITKRGQNVTFRCDPISEHNRLYWYRQTLGQGPEFLTYFQNEAQLEKSRLLSDRFSAERPKGSFSTLEIQRTEQGDSAMYLCASSWTESDTQYFGPGTRLTVL.

This chain uses TRBV20-1 with TRBJ1-5; 11 bases map to TRBD1. The CDR3 totals 14 residues. Germline V lookup: CDR1 DFQATT, CDR2 SNEGSKA (reference sequence). V gave up 3 bases and J gave up 7 bases; unmatched junction bases: 5. The chain's CDR3 is CSASGTGGVQPQHF. Written as DNA, the CDR3 is TGCAGTGCTAGTGGGACAGGGGGTGTACAGCCCCAGCATTTT.

The chain carries TRBV27 and TRBJ2-7, with a weak D call TRBD2 (5 bases). The CDR3 is made up of 15 amino acids. The V end lost 5 bases, the J end lost 1 base, and 15 bases lay between the germline ends. The germline V gene encodes CDR1 MNHEY and CDR2 SMNVEV (reference sequence). DNA of the CDR3: TGTGCCAGCAGTCTGGGTCCATGGAGGTCCTACGAGCAGTACTTC. Amino acids: CASSLGPWRSYEQYF.

The chain has TRBV28 and TRBJ2-5, with 9 bases identical to TRBD1. CDR1 and CDR2 from the germline V gene are MDHEN and SYDVKM. The J segment lost 5 bases and the V segment lost 4 bases, leaving 8 bases of the junction unmatched. CDR3 length: 15 amino acids. CDR3 sequence: CASSSRTGAGETQYF. In DNA form, the CDR3 reads TGTGCCAGCAGTTCAAGGACAGGGGCTGGGGAGACCCAGTACTTC. Supplemented by reference TRBV28 and TRBJ2-5, the full variable domain reads DVKVTQSSRYLVKRTGEKVFLECVQDMDHENMFWYRQDPGLGLRLIYFSYDVKMKEKGDIPEGYSVSREKKERFSLILESASTNQTSMYLCASSSRTGAGETQYFGPGTRLLVL.

This clone was recorded once. The chain has TRBV23-1 and TRBJ1-1, with 7 positions matching TRBD1. TRBV23-1 is assigned to the ORF class and has an uncertain function. The CDR3 extends over 16 amino acids. J lost 8 bases, V lost 4 bases, and 16 bases had no gene match. The CDR3 DNA sequence: TGCGCCAGCAGTCCGCTCAACCCCAGGGGGGATCAGGAAGCTTTCTTT. Translation gives CASSPLNPRGDQEAFF.

Of note for this clone: The junction departs from the called germline gene at one end, perhaps through a read error. The V gene is TRBV5-1, the J gene TRBJ2-5; TRBD2 aligns across 8 bases. Germline V gene data show CDR1 as SGHRS and CDR2 as YFSETQ. The CDR3 runs 14 residues. In nucleotides, the CDR3 is TGCGCCACCAAATCATTAGCGGGGCAAGAAACCCAGTACTTC. It encodes CATKSLAGQETQYF.

The CDR3 protein is CASSVDGSGRSGLEQYF. DNA for the CDR3: TGTGCCAGCAGCGTAGACGGTAGCGGGCGAAGTGGTCTCGAGCAGTACTTC. The rearrangement uses TRBV9 and TRBJ2-7; 7 bases match TRBD2. The CDR3 is 17 residues long. Germline V gene lookup returns CDR1 SGDLS and CDR2 YYNGEE. The J segment lost 6 bases and the V segment lost 0 bases, leaving 15 bases of the junction unmatched. Supplemented by reference TRBV9 and TRBJ2-7, the full variable domain reads DSGVTQTPKHLITATGQRVTLRCSPRSGDLSVYWYQQSLDQGLQFLIQYYNGEERAKGNILERFSAQQFPDLHSELNLSSLELGDSALYFCASSVDGSGRSGLEQYFGPGTRLTVT.

V gene TRBV9 combines with J gene TRBJ2-3; TRBD2 matches at 7 bases. Trimming cost V 6 bases and J 3 bases; bases outside gene matches: 7. In germline, CDR1 is SGDLS, CDR2 YYNGEE. This CDR3 contains 14 residues. For the CDR3, the DNA is TGTGCCAGCACCGTGGGGGGGGGAACAGATACGCAGTATTTT. Translating gives CASTVGGGTDTQYF.

This clone appeared a single time. V and J are TRBV6-2 or TRBV6-3 and TRBJ2-5, with 9 bases fitting TRBD1. The trim removed 2 bases at V and 4 bases at J, leaving 5 bases unmatched. There are 15 residues in the CDR3. The germline gives CDR1 MNHEY, CDR2 SVGEGT. The CDR3: CASSYQQGAGETQYF. The DNA of the CDR3 is TGTGCCAGCAGTTACCAACAGGGGGCTGGAGAGACCCAGTACTTC.

CDR3: CASSSGVNSGNQPQHF. The CDR3 bases are TGTGCCAGCTCATCAGGGGTGAATAGTGGCAATCAGCCCCAGCATTTT. The genes are TRBV18 and TRBJ1-5, with D maybe TRBD1 (6 bases). V was shortened by 5 bases and J by 2 bases, with 16 bases between the two germline ends. There are 16 residues in the CDR3. Germline assignment: CDR1 KGHSH and CDR2 LQKENI.

The V call is TRBV7-2, the J call TRBJ2-5; tentatively, D is TRBD1 (6 bases). The germline V gene has CDR1 SGHTA and CDR2 FQGNSA. CDR3 length equals 14 residues. With 5 bases removed from V and 5 bases from J, the gap between germline ends came to 15 bases. The CDR3 is CASSTTGSGETQYF. Here the CDR3 DNA reads TGTGCCAGCAGCACGACAGGTTCTGGGGAGACCCAGTACTTC.

The chain is built from TRBV3-1 (or the pseudogene TRBV3-2) and TRBJ2-7, with 8 bases aligning to TRBD2. This CDR3 is built from 14 residues. The germline V gene has CDR1 LGHDT and CDR2 YNNKEL (reference sequence). Germline trimming cut 3 bases from V and 3 bases from J; bases unmatched to any gene: 4. Here the CDR3 reads CASSQGLGIYEQYF. The DNA of the CDR3 is TGTGCCAGCAGCCAGGGACTAGGTATCTACGAGCAGTACTTC.

This rearrangement joins TRBV7-9 to TRBJ1-3; D not resolved. CDR3 length equals 16 residues. Deletions cut 4 bases from V and 5 bases from J, with 18 bases between. Per germline, CDR1 SEHNR and CDR2 FQNEAQ (reference sequence). The CDR3 loop reads CASSSFSPRTRNTIYF. The CDR3 DNA reads TGTGCCAGCAGCTCCTTTAGCCCGAGGACTAGAAACACCATATATTTT.

The CDR3 here is CASSYSSGMGSSYNEQFF. For the CDR3, the DNA is TGTGCCAGCAGTTACTCATCAGGGATGGGAAGCTCCTACAATGAGCAGTTCTTC. This sequence joins TRBV6-2 or TRBV6-3 and TRBJ2-1, with D perhaps matching TRBD1 (5 bases). Trimming pared 0 bases from V and 0 bases from J, leaving 15 bases between. CDR1 is MNHEY and CDR2 is SVGEGT in the germline V gene. The CDR3 has 18 amino acids.

The J gene is TRBJ1-5, the V gene TRBV28; 7 bases are a match to TRBD1. Per the germline V gene, CDR1 is MDHEN and CDR2 is SYDVKM. The CDR3 covers 15 residues. Trimming took 5 bases from V and 5 from J; bases not matched to a gene: 9. CDR3 sequence reads: CASSIRDSTYQPQHF. Here the CDR3 DNA reads TGTGCCAGCAGTATCAGGGACAGCACTTATCAGCCCCAGCATTTT.

The chain couples TRBV12-5 to TRBJ2-5, with D uncertain. The CDR3 is made up of 8 amino acids. The germline gives CDR1 LGHNT, CDR2 FRNRAP. The CDR3 spells CTLRTQYF. In DNA, the CDR3 is TGTACCCTTAGGACCCAGTACTTC.

The V gene is TRBV19, the J gene TRBJ1-6, with a possible D match to TRBD1 (5 bases). The CDR3 spans 15 residues. Germline V gene data show CDR1 as LNHDA and CDR2 as SQIVND (reference sequence). V lost 5 bases to trimming and J lost 10 bases, with 18 bases between them. The CDR3 is CASSPNLGGYSPLHF. For the CDR3, the DNA is TGTGCCAGTAGTCCGAACTTGGGGGGGTACTCACCCCTCCACTTT.

The rearrangement joins TRBV7-2 to TRBJ2-7; tentatively, D is TRBD1 (5 bases). The CDR3 sequence is 13 residues long. Trimming took off 4 bases at V and 5 bases at J, with 12 bases between the two ends. CDR1 and CDR2 (germline): SGHTA, FQGNSA. The CDR3 region has the DNA TGTGCCAGCAGCTCCGTCCAGGGTCACGAGCAGTACTTC. It codes for CASSSVQGHEQYF. The full variable domain, with the rest looked up from reference TRBV7-2 and TRBJ2-7, is GAGVSQSPSNKVTEKGKDVELRCDPISGHTALYWYRQSLGQGLEFLIYFQGNSAPDKSGLPSDRFSAERTGGSVSTLTIQRTQQEDSAVYLCASSSVQGHEQYFGPGTRLTVT.